What follows is one TCR beta chain and its context. Profiled with immunoSEQ multiplex PCR; TCRdb holds only in-frame clones, not every one. Of 50,000 to 75,000 clones listed, about 87% are singletons. This record comes from a study of OX40 agonist ivuxolimab in advanced cancers. Study-wide background: The study treated patients with ivuxolimab, an agonistic anti-OX40 (CD134) antibody.

The TCR sequence derives from an adult with an advanced solid tumor such as melanoma, head and neck, liver or kidney cancer. This specimen was CD4+ or CD8+ T cells sorted from blood, taken in a trial of the OX40 agonist ivuxolimab.

CDR3 bases: TGTGCCAGCAGGACAGGACTAGAGACCCAGTACTTC. This gives the protein CASRTGLETQYF. The chain couples TRBV2 to TRBJ2-5, with D possibly matching TRBD1 (6 bases). V was shortened by 6 bases and J by 4 bases, with 9 bases between the two germline ends. The CDR3 has 12 residues. Germline V gives CDR1 SNHLY, CDR2 FYNNEI.